This passage covers 18 T cell receptor beta chains from one sample sequenced in a study of T-cell reconstitution after alpha-beta-depleted transplantation in children. The TCRbeta library incorporated unique molecular identifiers. TCRdb re-derived calls from the PCR reads in MiXCR, one entry per CDR3 protein. The data show more than 550,000 distinct CDR3 sequences, with 8% to 11% seen just once and 4% held by the top ten. The sample consisted of PBMCs from the stem cell graft donor, taken from the stem cell graft. The source of these receptors is a human donor who donated a stem cell graft to a child with acute myeloid leukemia.

This clonotype was counted between two and nine times. This sequence joins TRBV12-3 or TRBV12-4 and TRBJ1-2, with D hard to call. Trimming stripped 3 bases from V and 11 bases from J, with 13 bases between. The CDR3 has 12 amino acids. For the CDR3, the DNA is TGTGCCAGCAGTTTCCCAGGTTCTAGATACACCTTC. Its translation: CASSFPGSRYTF.

This clonotype was detected a few times. V is TRBV2 and J is TRBJ2-1; perhaps TRBD2 as D (7 bases). CDR1 is SNHLY and CDR2 is FYNNEI in the germline V gene. The CDR3 has 14 residues. Trimming took 0 bases from V and 13 from J, leaving 16 bases between them. This chain's CDR3 is CASSEALQGRVQFF. The CDR3 nucleotides read TGTGCCAGCAGTGAAGCGCTTCAGGGGAGGGTTCAGTTCTTC.

Ten or more counts support this clonotype. This chain uses TRBV20-1 with TRBJ2-1; D uncertain. The CDR3 spans 12 residues. V lost 0 bases and J lost 10, with 10 bases in between. Per germline, CDR1 DFQATT and CDR2 SNEGSKA (reference sequence). DNA of the CDR3: TGCAGTGCTAGAGATCCTAGTAGGGAGCAGTTCTTC. Translation gives CSARDPSREQFF.

This clonotype was seen at least ten times. CDR3 nucleotides: TGCAGCGTTGAAGGCAGGGAGGATGAGCAGTTCTTC. Encoded protein: CSVEGREDEQFF. The chain recombines TRBV29-1 with TRBJ2-1; D may be TRBD2 (6 bases). Germline V gene sequence: CDR1 SQVTM, CDR2 ANQGSEA. With 1 base removed from V and 8 bases from J, the gap between germline ends came to 9 bases. The CDR3 runs 12 residues.

This clonotype was picked up many times. The V and J genes are TRBV29-1 and TRBJ2-3; 9 bases match TRBD1. V shed 7 bases and J 6 bases; nucleotides not matched to a gene: 8. Germline V gene lookup returns CDR1 SQVTM and CDR2 ANQGSEA. This CDR3 has 13 residues. CDR3 in amino acids: CSAGTGFMDTQYF. CDR3 nucleotides: TGCAGCGCCGGGACAGGGTTCATGGATACGCAGTATTTT.

This clonotype has a count of ten or more. The chain links TRBV7-9 to TRBJ2-3, with 10 positions matching TRBD2. Germline CDR1 and CDR2: SEHNR and FQNEAQ (reference sequence). This CDR3 spans 16 amino acids. Unmatched junction bases numbered 5, after V lost 5 bases and J lost 0 bases. DNA of the CDR3: TGTGCCAGCAGCCGAGGACTAGCGGCTAGCACAGATACGCAGTATTTT. It yields the protein CASSRGLAASTDTQYF. The full variable domain, its missing parts supplied by reference TRBV7-9 and TRBJ2-3, is DTGVSQNPRHKITKRGQNVTFRCDPISEHNRLYWYRQTLGQGPEFLTYFQNEAQLEKSRLLSDRFSAERPKGSFSTLEIQRTEQGDSAMYLCASSRGLAASTDTQYFGPGTRLTVL.

The chain combines TRBV7-2 with TRBJ2-7; D possibly corresponds to TRBD2 (6 bases). V lost 8 bases, J lost 7 bases, and 24 bases lay in between. The germline CDR1 and CDR2 sequences are SGHTA and FQGNSA. The CDR3 is 15 residues long. CDR3 DNA: TGTGCCAGCGGGTCACGGGGGAGGATGTCGGGGGAGCAGTACTTC. Encoded protein: CASGSRGRMSGEQYF. Together with reference TRBV7-2 and TRBJ2-7, the CDR3 gives the full variable domain: GAGVSQSPSNKVTEKGKDVELRCDPISGHTALYWYRQSLGQGLEFLIYFQGNSAPDKSGLPSDRFSAERTGGSVSTLTIQRTQQEDSAVYLCASGSRGRMSGEQYFGPGTRLTVT.

The chain links TRBV15 to TRBJ2-5; 7 positions agree with TRBD1. Germline CDR1 reads LNHNV; CDR2 reads YYDKDF (reference sequence). V dropped 0 bases and J dropped 0; count of bases not matched to a gene: 1. The CDR3 runs 15 residues. This CDR3 reads CATSRDGTDQETQYF. CDR3 sequence (DNA): TGTGCCACCAGCAGAGATGGGACAGACCAAGAGACCCAGTACTTC.

The CDR3 sequence: CASSPSVRNTGELFF. The CDR3 DNA reads as TGTGCCAGCAGCCCCTCCGTGCGAAACACCGGGGAGCTGTTTTTT. The chain is built from TRBV7-2 and TRBJ2-2, with unresolved D. The CDR3 runs 15 residues. Trimming removed 5 bases at V and 2 bases at J, with 12 bases between. Germline assignment: CDR1 SGHTA and CDR2 FQGNSA.

In this sample, this clonotype turned up a few times. The chain is built from TRBV27 and TRBJ2-7; D possibly corresponds to TRBD1 (6 bases). This CDR3 has 15 amino acids. Trimming took off 3 bases at V and 1 base at J, with 13 bases between the two ends. Germline CDR1 reads MNHEY; CDR2 reads SMNVEV (reference sequence). The CDR3 loop reads CASSFGGQWSYEQYF. The CDR3 DNA sequence: TGTGCCAGCAGTTTCGGAGGACAGTGGTCCTACGAGCAGTACTTC.

The chain carries TRBV7-2 and TRBJ2-5; 7 nucleotides align to TRBD2. The junction had 10 bases not matched to a gene; V was cut back by 4 bases and J by 5 bases. CDR3 length: 15 amino acids. CDR1 is SGHTA and CDR2 is FQGNSA in the germline V gene. The CDR3 bases are TGTGCCAGCAGCTCAGCGGCGGGAGTTAGGGAGACCCAGTACTTC. It encodes CASSSAAGVRETQYF.

This clonotype has ten or more counts. The rearrangement joins TRBV5-4 to TRBJ2-1; the D is unclear. In germline, CDR1 is SGHNT, CDR2 YYREEE (reference sequence). Trimming took 3 bases from V and 0 from J, leaving 10 bases between them. CDR3 size: 15 residues. The CDR3 loop reads CASSSGMPSYNEQFF. The CDR3 bases are TGTGCCAGCAGCTCAGGCATGCCCTCCTACAATGAGCAGTTCTTC.

This clonotype was seen a handful of times. The rearrangement uses TRBV6-1 and TRBJ1-2, with 12 bases fitting TRBD1. CDR3 size: 15 residues. Germline V gene sequence: CDR1 MNHNS, CDR2 SASEGT. V lost 4 bases and J lost 8; bases outside the gene matches: 8. The CDR3 nucleotides read TGTGCCAGCAGTGCTGGGACAGGGGGCGTGAGGGGCTACACCTTC. It is translated as CASSAGTGGVRGYTF.

This clonotype was observed at least ten times. The V call is TRBV12-3 or TRBV12-4, the J call TRBJ1-1, with D tentatively TRBD1 (5 bases). The CDR3 length is 13 residues. V lost 7 bases and J lost 2, with 11 bases in between. CDR3 coding DNA: TGTGCCAGCACTCTCAGGACAAACACTGAAGCTTTCTTT. Amino acid sequence: CASTLRTNTEAFF.

This clonotype was observed many times. This sequence joins TRBV5-1 and TRBJ1-4; D gene ambiguous. The CDR3 extends over 11 amino acids. V was clipped by 0 bases and J by 15 bases, with 9 bases between them. Germline V gene data show CDR1 as SGHRS and CDR2 as YFSETQ. In DNA, the CDR3 is TGCGCCAGCAGCTTGGCTGGTAAGATGTTTTTT. It is translated as CASSLAGKMFF.

This clonotype was detected many times. J is TRBJ1-2 and V is TRBV20-1; D not resolved. The V gene's germline CDR1 is DFQATT and CDR2 SNEGSKA (reference sequence). This CDR3 region has 13 residues. The germline V and J ends were trimmed by 3 bases and 1 base, with 9 bases remaining between them. The CDR3 DNA is TGCAGTGCTAGGGACTTCCGTAACTATGGCTACACCTTC. This sequence encodes CSARDFRNYGYTF.

In this sample, this clonotype turned up many times. The rearrangement joins TRBV12-3 or TRBV12-4 to TRBJ1-1; 11 bases match TRBD1. The CDR3 covers 12 residues. V gave up 5 bases and J gave up 8 bases; unmatched junction bases: 1. The CDR3 bases are TGTGCCAGCAGTCGGGACAGGGGGGAAGCTTTCTTT. It yields the protein CASSRDRGEAFF.

This clonotype was observed a few times. The chain has TRBV10-3 and TRBJ2-5; TRBD1 or TRBD2 may be the D gene (5 bases each). CDR1 and CDR2 (germline): ENHRY, SYGVKD. The CDR3 length is 13 residues. The V gene lost 11 bases and the J gene lost 2 bases, with 15 bases spanning the gap. CDR3 nucleotides: TGTGCCGCCCGGGACGGAATACAAGAGACCCAGTACTTC. It codes for CAARDGIQETQYF.